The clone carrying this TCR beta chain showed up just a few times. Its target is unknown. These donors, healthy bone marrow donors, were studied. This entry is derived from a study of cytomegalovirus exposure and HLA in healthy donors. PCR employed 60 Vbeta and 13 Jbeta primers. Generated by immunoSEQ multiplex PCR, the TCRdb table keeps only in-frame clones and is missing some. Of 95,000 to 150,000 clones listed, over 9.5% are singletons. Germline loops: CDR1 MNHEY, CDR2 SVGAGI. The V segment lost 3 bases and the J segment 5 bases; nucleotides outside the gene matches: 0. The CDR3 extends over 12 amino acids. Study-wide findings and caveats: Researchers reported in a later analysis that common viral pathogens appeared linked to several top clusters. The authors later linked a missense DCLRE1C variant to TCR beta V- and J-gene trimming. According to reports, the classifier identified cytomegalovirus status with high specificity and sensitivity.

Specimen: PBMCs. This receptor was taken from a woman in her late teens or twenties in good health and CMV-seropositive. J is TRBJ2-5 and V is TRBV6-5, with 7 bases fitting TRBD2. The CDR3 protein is CASSYSGETQYF. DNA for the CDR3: TGTGCCAGCAGTTATAGCGGGGAGACCCAGTACTTC.